This passage covers 21 T cell receptor beta chains from one sample sequenced in a study of T cells in tuberculosis. TCRdb's table, derived via immunoSEQ multiplex PCR, lists solely in-frame clones and lacks some. Among 25,000 or so clones listed, roughly 89% were seen once. The specimen was PBMCs. These receptors were collected from a donor aged 5 to 30 with latent tuberculosis or without tuberculosis infection.

The rearrangement joins TRBV5-1 to TRBJ2-1, with 11 bases identical to TRBD2. The length of the CDR3 is 16 residues. Germline CDR1 is SGHRS and CDR2 is YFSETQ. J gave up 4 bases and V 4 bases, and 7 bases lay outside the gene matches. The CDR3 loop reads CASSPTSGGQYNEQFF. The DNA of the CDR3 is TGCGCCAGCAGCCCCACTAGCGGGGGACAATACAATGAGCAGTTCTTC. Full variable domain (missing parts from reference TRBV5-1 and TRBJ2-1): KAGVTQTPRYLIKTRGQQVTLSCSPISGHRSVSWYQQTPGQGLQFLFEYFSETQRNKGNFPGRFSGRQFSNSRSEMNVSTLELGDSALYLCASSPTSGGQYNEQFFGPGTRLTVL.

This chain joins TRBV2 and TRBJ2-2; D unresolved. Germline V gene sequence: CDR1 SNHLY, CDR2 FYNNEI. Deletions cut 6 bases from V and 0 bases from J, with 11 bases between. The CDR3 is 15 amino acids. CDR3 amino acids: CASRWSGPNTGELFF. The CDR3 nucleotides are TGTGCCAGCAGGTGGTCTGGGCCGAACACCGGGGAGCTGTTTTTT.

The chain joins TRBV29-1 to TRBJ1-1, with D uncertain. V was trimmed by 3 bases and J by 1 base, leaving 6 bases between them. Germline V CDR1 and CDR2: SQVTM, ANQGSEA. The CDR3 loop spans 12 amino acids. CDR3 residues: CSVEPGNTEAFF. The CDR3, as DNA: TGCAGCGTTGAGCCGGGGAACACTGAAGCTTTCTTT.

V and J are TRBV5-6 and TRBJ2-3, with a tentative D call TRBD1 (5 bases). The ends were cut back, 6 bases at V and 1 base at J, with 6 bases in the middle. CDR3 length equals 12 residues. Germline-derived CDR1 and CDR2 are SGHDT and YYEEEE. DNA for the CDR3: TGTGCCAGCACCAGGGGCACAGATACGCAGTATTTT. It codes for CASTRGTDTQYF.

The rearrangement joins TRBV19 to TRBJ2-6; 10 bases are a match to TRBD1. This CDR3 spans 18 amino acids. The V and J ends lost 7 bases and 0 bases, in that order; junction bases with no gene match: 9. Germline V gene data show CDR1 as LNHDA and CDR2 as SQIVND (reference sequence). CDR3 DNA sequence: TGTGCCAGTACCACCGGGACAGGGGCCCGCTCTGGGGCCAACGTCCTGACTTTC. The encoded protein is CASTTGTGARSGANVLTF.

This sequence joins TRBV15 and TRBJ1-4; D ambiguous. This CDR3 is built from 11 residues. The germline gives CDR1 LNHNV, CDR2 YYDKDF (reference sequence). Trimming left V 8 bases short and J 5 bases short, with 6 bases between. Here the CDR3 reads CATARNEKLFF. Here the CDR3 DNA reads TGTGCCACCGCCAGGAATGAAAAACTGTTTTTT.

This clone was seen a single time. This chain links TRBV27 with TRBJ1-1; D uncertain. Trimming took off 2 bases at V and 7 bases at J, with 5 bases between the two ends. The CDR3 length is 11 residues. Germline loops: CDR1 MNHEY, CDR2 SMNVEV (reference sequence). CDR3 in amino acids: CASSLGREAFF. The DNA of the CDR3 is TGTGCCAGCAGTTTAGGGCGTGAAGCTTTCTTT.

This clone has a handful of counts. The rearrangement joins TRBV6-5 to TRBJ2-5, with D possibly matching TRBD2 (6 bases). Deletions cut 0 bases from V and 7 bases from J, with 6 bases between. The germline V gene has CDR1 MNHEY and CDR2 SVGAGI. CDR3 size: 12 residues. The CDR3 DNA reads as TGTGCCAGCAGTTACTCGGGGGGGACCCAGTACTTC. Protein product: CASSYSGGTQYF.

The V call is TRBV5-1, the J call TRBJ2-1; D perhaps matches TRBD2 (5 bases). The V gene's germline CDR1 is SGHRS and CDR2 YFSETQ. This CDR3 has 13 amino acids. Trimming stripped 4 bases from V and 13 bases from J, with 18 bases between. The CDR3 sequence: CASSPLIGVGQFF. The CDR3 nucleotides are TGCGCCAGCAGCCCCTTAATCGGGGTAGGCCAGTTCTTC.

The rearrangement links TRBV4-1 to TRBJ2-7; 9 nucleotides line up with TRBD2. This CDR3 is 16 amino acids long. The germline V gene encodes CDR1 MGHRA and CDR2 YSYEKL. After removal of 1 base from V and 4 bases from J, the junction contained 8 bases not matched to a gene. In DNA, the CDR3 is TGCGCCAGCAGCCAAGGGCAAGCGGGGGGCCTATACGAGCAGTACTTC. Encoded protein: CASSQGQAGGLYEQYF.

The chain links TRBV4-2 to TRBJ2-4; 11 bases agree with TRBD2. The ends lost 1 base at V and 8 bases at J; junction bases unmatched: 10. Germline V CDR1 and CDR2: LGHNA, YNFKEQ. The CDR3 loop spans 17 amino acids. CDR3 in DNA: TGTGCCAGCAGCCAAGGAGATAGCGGGGGGGCCTCGGACATTCAGTACTTC. The encoded protein is CASSQGDSGGASDIQYF.

This sequence joins TRBV21-1 and TRBJ1-5; TRBD1, the table's D call, lacks a check against the DNA. TRBV21-1 is flagged as a pseudogene. There are 18 residues in the CDR3. This CDR3 is CASIPPCRDRGSNQPQHF. CDR3 DNA sequence: TGTGCCAGCATCCCCCCATGCCGGGACAGGGGAAGCAATCAGCCCCAGCATTTT.

The chain has TRBV5-1 and TRBJ1-2; 9 bases map to TRBD1. The CDR3 covers 16 residues. The V segment lost 4 bases and the J segment 8 bases; nucleotides outside the gene matches: 15. The V gene's germline CDR1 is SGHRS and CDR2 YFSETQ. CDR3 nucleotide sequence: TGCGCCAGCAGCGAGTTACCGGGACAGGGTTTGTCCGGCTACACCTTC. Translating gives CASSELPGQGLSGYTF.

The chain is built from TRBV18 and TRBJ1-5; no clear D. This CDR3 has 14 amino acids. CDR1 and CDR2 from the germline V gene are KGHSH and LQKENI. V was shortened by 6 bases and J by 1 base, with 10 bases between the two germline ends. Here the CDR3 DNA reads TGTGCCAGCTCCCCAACGGAGAGCAATCAGCCCCAGCATTTT. This translates into CASSPTESNQPQHF.

The chain uses TRBV29-1 and TRBJ2-1, with 8 nucleotides matching TRBD1. V lost 6 bases to trimming and J lost 8 bases; unmatched junction nucleotides: 12. The CDR3 loop spans 14 amino acids. The germline CDR1 and CDR2 sequences are SQVTM and ANQGSEA. This chain's CDR3 is CSVCRGTGLDEQFF. In DNA form, the CDR3 reads TGCAGCGTCTGCAGGGGGACAGGACTCGATGAGCAGTTCTTC.

The chain recombines TRBV7-3 with TRBJ1-1, with 7 bases fitting TRBD1. This CDR3 has 17 residues. Germline CDR1 is SGHTA and CDR2 is FQGTGA. Germline trimming cut 4 bases from V and 0 bases from J; bases unmatched to any gene: 11. The CDR3 DNA reads as TGTGCCAGCAGCTCCGCCCCAGGGGGAACCTTGAACACTGAAGCTTTCTTT. Translated, it gives CASSSAPGGTLNTEAFF.

This sequence joins TRBV4-1 and TRBJ2-2, with TRBD1 identical over 7 bases. J was trimmed by 5 bases and V by 0 bases; bases with no gene match: 6. This CDR3 is 16 amino acids long. The germline V gene encodes CDR1 MGHRA and CDR2 YSYEKL. The CDR3 sequence: CASSQEANRGTGELFF. CDR3 coding DNA: TGCGCCAGCAGCCAAGAAGCTAACAGGGGAACCGGGGAGCTGTTTTTT.

With respect to this clone: No conserved phenylalanine or tryptophan ends this CDR3, so it is likely a read error. No DNA is shown, since the ends of the CDR3 on it are uncertain; the CDR3 is the one TCRdb lists. This rearrangement joins TRBV23-1 to TRBJ2-7; TRBD1, the D gene given by the table, was not confirmed from the DNA. TRBV23-1 is filed as an ORF, its function uncertain. With termini counted, the CDR3 has 14 amino acids. The CDR3 here is CASSQKKGPGHRLG.

The chain recombines TRBV27 with TRBJ1-5; D is perhaps TRBD1 (5 bases). V lost 3 bases, J lost 2 bases, and 14 bases lay in between. The CDR3 totals 16 residues. Looked up from germline, CDR1 is MNHEY and CDR2 is SMNVEV (reference sequence). The CDR3 sequence: CASSLGGGTRNQPQHF. In DNA form, the CDR3 reads TGTGCCAGCAGTTTGGGAGGAGGGACTCGCAATCAGCCCCAGCATTTT.

The V gene is TRBV9, the J gene TRBJ2-1, with D possibly matching TRBD2 (5 bases). The CDR3 is 16 residues long. V gave up 3 bases and J gave up 0 bases, with 13 bases separating them. CDR1 SGDLS and CDR2 YYNGEE come from the germline V gene. The CDR3 sequence is CASSANRLLSYNEQFF. The DNA of the CDR3 is TGTGCCAGCAGCGCCAACCGACTACTCTCCTACAATGAGCAGTTCTTC.

The chain is built from TRBV5-8 and TRBJ2-2; D is undetermined. Germline lookup yields CDR1 SGHTS and CDR2 YDEGEE. Trimming stripped 5 bases from V and 3 bases from J, with 5 bases between. There are 12 residues in the CDR3. Here the CDR3 reads CASSQYTGELFF. The CDR3 region has the DNA TGTGCCAGCAGTCAGTACACCGGGGAGCTGTTTTTT.